Listed below are T cell receptor beta chains from one sample, sequenced in a study of cytomegalovirus exposure and HLA in healthy donors. Assay used: immunoSEQ multiplex PCR; TCRdb lists only in-frame clones, some missing. The table has roughly 170,000 clones, more than 80% seen once. The sample was PBMCs. These receptor sequences come from a man between 18 and 35 years old in good health and CMV-seronegative. CDR3s leave out the opening cysteine and the closing phenylalanine or tryptophan.

>TRBV15|TRBJ2-6
ATSRAHEDSGANVLT
>TRBV4-2|TRBJ1-4
ASSQDVGTGDEKLF
>TRBV18|TRBJ2-7
ASSPIPRQGAGEQY
>TRBV10-3|TRBJ2-1
AIGDRAREF
>TRBV18|TRBJ1-2
ASSPPGVSPPGNGGYT
>TRBV21-1|TRBJ2-7
ASSHTSGTAAFSYEQY
>TRBV9|TRBJ1-2
ASSIPGGGYT
>TRBV19|TRBJ1-3
ASSMNNLGNTIY
>TRBV7-9|TRBJ2-3
ASSQRDRVHTQY
>TRBV6-1|TRBJ1-5
ASSEAGSYSNQPQH
>TRBV19|TRBJ2-2
ASSTRGGNTGELF
>TRBV30|TRBJ1-1
AWSWDRANTEAF
>TRBV27|TRBJ1-1
ASSLRGTEAF
>TRBV7-9|TRBJ1-2
ASKGVGTGGDGYT
>TRBV4-1|TRBJ1-2
ASSQMGATGADGYT
>TRBV28|TRBJ2-7
ASTPAAGGTYEQY
>TRBV9|TRBJ2-3
ASSVVGTGTDTQY
>TRBV5-1|TRBJ1-2
ASSLELGQPSYGYT
>TRBV28|TRBJ1-1
ASTPLTGGATEAF
>TRBV9|TRBJ2-1
ASSETSGGANEQF
>TRBV20-1|TRBJ2-1
SARQGYEQF
>TRBV7-8|TRBJ2-4
ASSLGAGVSKNIQY
>TRBV5-4|TRBJ1-5
ASSLVPGPNQPQH
>TRBV5-1|TRBJ2-2
ASTFTRLVTVNTGELF
>TRBV7-8|TRBJ1-3
ASSIKRTAGGNTIY
>TRBV5-1|TRBJ1-6
ASSYGGTGNSPLH
>TRBV4-3|TRBJ2-5
ASSQSGLAGEVGETQY
>TRBV7-6|TRBJ2-3
ASSSDRETDTQY
>TRBV10-3|TRBJ2-3
ATAQPAAYPDTQY
>TRBV6-6|TRBJ1-2
ASSYSLDTYGYT
>TRBV2|TRBJ2-7
ASSESSGPYEQY
>TRBV19|TRBJ1-3
ASSMRQRSSGNTIY
>TRBV27|TRBJ2-5
VGGSENKPQETQY
>TRBV28|TRBJ2-2
ASTAGGGVGEVTGELF
>TRBV20-1|TRBJ2-7
SAAMNEQY
>TRBV30|TRBJ1-3
AWTTGGNENTIY
>TRBV6-4|TRBJ1-5
ASSPLRGYDSNQPQH
>TRBV7-3|TRBJ1-2
ASSFSGDGGYT
>TRBV5-6|TRBJ2-7
ASSGGIRGGSYEQY
>TRBV7-3|TRBJ2-5
ASSFTSGETQY
>TRBV6-5|-
ASSYDRASYEQY
>TRBV29-1|TRBJ2-7
SVQNRTSGSHEQY
>TRBV7-2|TRBJ2-1
ASSSIPYSGRLDEQF
>TRBV7-8|TRBJ2-7
ASTPSGGTLSYEQY
>TRBV5-1|TRBJ1-1
ASSLSGQGASNTEAF
>TRBV5-1|TRBJ1-2
ASSGTGLGYT
>TRBV28|TRBJ2-5
ASSPTNVETQY
>TRBV7-9|TRBJ1-1
ASRHRTTGYTEAF
>TRBV7-2|TRBJ2-1
ASSVTGGGEQF
>TRBV10-3|TRBJ2-5
ATRDMRETQY
>TRBV5-1|TRBJ2-1
ASSLEGAGLGNEQF
>TRBV6-5|TRBJ1-6
ASSLDRENSPLH
>TRBV6-5|TRBJ1-5
ASSSTPGGQPQH